The present entry profiles one T cell receptor (beta chain) with its context. This specimen comes from a study of blood T cell repertoires in COVID-19. Overall study: Acute-phase and convalescent COVID-19 samples originated in the United States, Italy and Spain. Nucleic acid was either cDNA or gDNA, and it came from T cells, B-cell-depleted T cells, or PBMCs.

Seattle researchers signed up patients amid active infection and tracked them longitudinally. In the source study's methods: Estimation of nucleated cell counts was performed using reference gene primer amplification. Assay used: immunoSEQ multiplex PCR; TCRdb lists only in-frame clones, some missing. The V and J calls and clone size were taken over from that table, and D and trimming were inferred from the DNA. The table has 200,000 to 250,000 clones, 86% seen once; the top ten hold roughly 10%. The germline V gene encodes CDR1 SNHLY and CDR2 FYNNEI. The CDR3 is 15 residues long. Unmatched junction bases numbered 6, after V lost 5 bases and J lost 4 bases.

The gene calls are TRBV2 and TRBJ1-1, with 11 bases matching TRBD1. Material: peripheral blood. The clonotype originates from a woman aged 50 to 60 with COVID-19, enrolled during active disease. In DNA, the CDR3 is TGTGCCAGCAGTCCCTCCGGGACAGGGGGCACTGAAGCTTTCTTT. Its translation: CASSPSGTGGTEAFF.